This record concerns one TCR beta chain sequence. The assay was immunoSEQ multiplex PCR, and TCRdb's table has in-frame clones only and misses some. The sample includes about 310,000 clones, under 90% of them seen just once. Two negative PCRs, clearance, or symptom resolution characterized the recovered Cohort 3 donors. The data are from a study of blood T cell repertoires in COVID-19. V trimming: 0 bases; J trimming: 4 bases; junction bases outside the gene matches: 8. Germline V gene data show CDR1 as LGHNT and CDR2 as FRNRAP. This CDR3 has 17 residues. This receptor was identified in a woman under 40 who had recovered from COVID-19. The chain carries TRBV12-5 and TRBJ2-3; 9 nucleotides line up with TRBD2. What was sequenced was PBMCs or T cells enriched from blood (not recorded which). This CDR3 reads CASGLVGLARKPDTQYF. CDR3 coding DNA: TGTGCTAGTGGTTTGGTTGGACTAGCGCGAAAACCAGATACGCAGTATTTT.